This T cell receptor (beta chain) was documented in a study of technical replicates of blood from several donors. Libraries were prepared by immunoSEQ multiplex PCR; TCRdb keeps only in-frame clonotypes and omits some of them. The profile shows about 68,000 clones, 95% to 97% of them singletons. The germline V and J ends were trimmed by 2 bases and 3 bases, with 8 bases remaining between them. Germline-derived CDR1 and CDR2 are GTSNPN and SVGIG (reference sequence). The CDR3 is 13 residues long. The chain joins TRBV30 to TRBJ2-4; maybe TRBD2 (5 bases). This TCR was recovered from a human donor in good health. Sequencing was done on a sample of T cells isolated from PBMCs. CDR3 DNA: TGTGCCTGGAGTACCGGAGGCAAAAACATTCAGTACTTC. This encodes CAWSTGGKNIQYF.